This T cell receptor (beta chain) originates from a study of blood T cell repertoires in COVID-19. Clones were sequenced by immunoSEQ multiplex PCR, and TCRdb holds only the in-frame ones, with some missing. Among roughly 150,000 clones listed, 80% were seen once. The CDR3 has 13 amino acids. Germline V gives CDR1 MNHEY, CDR2 SVGAGI. Trimming took 8 bases from V and 4 from J, leaving 15 bases between them. J is TRBJ2-7 and V is TRBV6-5, with TRBD2 as a possible D gene (6 bases). This TCR was sampled from a woman aged 45-65 years with acute or convalescent COVID-19. Sequencing was done on a sample of peripheral blood. The CDR3 sequence: CASHPGTPYEQYF. CDR3 coding DNA: TGTGCCAGCCACCCCGGGACTCCTTACGAGCAGTACTTC.